The sequence of this TCR beta chain was determined in a study of vaccination and CD4 T cells after COVID-19. As to treatment: roughly 11-day PBMC culture with coronavirus spike peptide pools or control peptides (ViraFEST assay). The CDR3 totals 13 residues. Deletions cut 5 bases from V and 6 bases from J, with 11 bases between. The germline V gene encodes CDR1 LNHDA and CDR2 SQIVND (reference sequence). Cultured CD4+ T cell DNA underwent sequencing with the Oncomine TCR Beta short-read assay. TCRdb re-called the PCR reads through MiXCR, storing one row per CDR3 protein. This repertoire shows roughly 16,000 distinct CDR3 sequences, 50% to 65% found once; its top ten account for 3.5% to 4.5%. A word on this clonotype: The antigen remains undetermined.

The V and J genes are TRBV19 and TRBJ1-5; D is uncertain. This sequence originates from a human donor who had recovered from COVID-19. Sample: CD4+ T cells from blood, cultured in vitro, taken before SARS-CoV-2 vaccination. The CDR3 nucleotides are TGTGCCAGTAGTCCGGATTCGGTTCAGCCCCAGCATTTT. Translated, it gives CASSPDSVQPQHF.